The sequence of this TCR beta chain was determined in a study of T cell responses to AZD1222 COVID-19 vaccine. The ends lost 1 base at V and 6 bases at J; junction bases unmatched: 2. Germline lookup yields CDR1 SGHDT and CDR2 YYEEEE. The CDR3 covers 15 residues. Data came from immunoSEQ multiplex PCR; TCRdb stores just in-frame clones and leaves some out. The sample has some 90,000 clones; around nine tenths are singletons. The sequence came from an adult in good health. Here the sequenced sample was peripheral blood, taken on day 0 of AZD1222 vaccination. The chain uses TRBV5-6 and TRBJ1-6; 9 nucleotides agree with TRBD1. In DNA form, the CDR3 reads TGTGCCAGCAGCTTGAAGGACAGGGGTAATTCACCCCTCCACTTT. It specifies CASSLKDRGNSPLHF.